One sample yielded the 26 T cell receptor beta chains listed below, sequenced in a study of blood T cell repertoires in COVID-19. The repertoire was sequenced with immunoSEQ multiplex PCR; TCRdb's copy has only in-frame clones and lacks some. The sample holds about 48,000 clones, more than 75% seen once. Sequenced material: peripheral blood. The source of these receptors is a woman aged 80 or older with COVID-19, enrolled during active disease.

The chain couples TRBV19 to TRBJ1-2; TRBD1 is a possible D gene (6 bases). V was pared by 7 bases and J by 5 bases, with 17 bases between. This CDR3 has 14 amino acids. Germline values: CDR1 LNHDA, CDR2 SQIVND (reference sequence). The CDR3 region has the DNA TGTGCCAGTACTCTCAGGGGCAGCGCTTATGGCTACACCTTC. Amino acid sequence: CASTLRGSAYGYTF.

The chain carries TRBV20-1 and TRBJ1-2; tentative D call: TRBD1 (6 bases). Germline CDR1 DFQATT, CDR2 SNEGSKA (reference sequence). This CDR3 comprises 13 residues. The V gene lost 3 bases and the J gene lost 8 bases, with 16 bases spanning the gap. In DNA form, the CDR3 reads TGCAGTGCTAGTCGTGGGACATCTTTGGGCTACACCTTC. Protein sequence: CSASRGTSLGYTF.

This chain joins TRBV5-4 and TRBJ1-6, with D possibly being TRBD1 (5 bases). The V gene lost 3 bases and the J gene lost 6 bases, with 16 bases spanning the gap. Looked up from germline, CDR1 is SGHNT and CDR2 is YYREEE (reference sequence). CDR3 length equals 16 residues. CDR3 loop: CASSSLGHRANSPLHF. Here the CDR3 DNA reads TGTGCCAGCAGCTCCTTAGGACACCGGGCTAATTCACCCCTCCACTTT.

This chain joins TRBV7-2 and TRBJ1-4; weak D call: TRBD1 (5 bases). This CDR3 is 17 amino acids long. V gave up 1 base and J gave up 0 bases, with 12 bases separating them. Germline V gene sequence: CDR1 SGHTA, CDR2 FQGNSA. The CDR3 sequence is CASSLVGTPATNEKLFF. CDR3 DNA sequence: TGTGCCAGCAGCTTAGTGGGGACTCCCGCAACTAATGAAAAACTGTTTTTT.

The chain combines TRBV5-4 with TRBJ2-7, with D possibly TRBD2 on 6 matching bases. Germline values: CDR1 SGHNT, CDR2 YYREEE (reference sequence). V lost 4 bases, J lost 0 bases, and 14 bases lay in between. The CDR3 sequence is 15 residues long. The CDR3 sequence: CASSPIGRSSYEQYF. CDR3 DNA: TGTGCCAGCAGCCCAATAGGGAGGAGCTCCTACGAGCAGTACTTC.

The V and J genes are TRBV3-1 (or the pseudogene TRBV3-2) and TRBJ2-7; no reliable D call. Germline CDR1 is LGHDT and CDR2 is YNNKEL (reference sequence). CDR3 length equals 13 residues. The V end was cut by 0 bases, the J end by 3 bases, with 6 bases between. In DNA, the CDR3 is TGTGCCAGCAGCCAAGAGCACGGCTACGAGCAGTACTTC. This codes for CASSQEHGYEQYF.

The chain recombines TRBV28 with TRBJ1-2; D unclear. CDR1 is MDHEN, CDR2 SYDVKM, per germline. CDR3 size: 11 residues. V gave up 8 bases and J gave up 1 base, with 5 bases separating them. For the CDR3, the DNA is TGTGCCAGCGGCAGTAACTATGGCTACACCTTC. This encodes CASGSNYGYTF.

The V and J genes are TRBV4-1 and TRBJ1-4; D ambiguous. V was trimmed by 4 bases and J by 7 bases, leaving 7 bases between them. Looked up from germline, CDR1 is MGHRA and CDR2 is YSYEKL. The CDR3 consists of 12 residues. CDR3 sequence: CASSRQREKLFF. DNA of the CDR3: TGCGCCAGCAGCCGACAACGTGAAAAACTGTTTTTT.

This chain uses TRBV6-5 with TRBJ2-2; tentative D call: TRBD2 (6 bases). Trimming took off 6 bases at V and 1 base at J, with 12 bases between the two ends. This CDR3 is built from 15 residues. Germline CDR1 reads MNHEY; CDR2 reads SVGAGI. The CDR3 nucleotides read TGTGCCAGCAGGAGGGACTTCATGAACACCGGGGAGCTGTTTTTT. Translated, it gives CASRRDFMNTGELFF.

This CDR3 is CASSFQGAYEQYF. For the CDR3, the DNA is TGTGCCAGCAGCTTCCAGGGGGCCTACGAGCAGTACTTC. The rearrangement links TRBV7-8 to TRBJ2-7; 7 bases are a match to TRBD1. Germline CDR1 reads SGHVS; CDR2 reads FQNEAQ. The CDR3 extends over 13 amino acids. V lost 3 bases, J lost 2 bases, and 1 base stayed unmatched.

The chain recombines TRBV10-3 with TRBJ2-1; tentative D call: TRBD1 (5 bases). The V end was cut by 0 bases, the J end by 5 bases, with 8 bases between. Germline loops: CDR1 ENHRY, CDR2 SYGVKD. There are 14 residues in the CDR3. The CDR3 spells CAISESGPNNEQFF. DNA for the CDR3: TGTGCCATCAGTGAGTCGGGGCCGAACAATGAGCAGTTCTTC.

V and J are TRBV27 and TRBJ1-2, with D perhaps TRBD1 (5 bases). Trimming pared 8 bases from V and 4 bases from J, leaving 20 bases between. Germline CDR1 reads MNHEY; CDR2 reads SMNVEV (reference sequence). CDR3 length equals 15 residues. The CDR3 loop is CASRTKTGGVYGYTF. As DNA, the CDR3 is TGTGCCAGCCGCACAAAGACCGGGGGTGTCTATGGCTACACCTTC.

The rearrangement uses TRBV6-5 and TRBJ1-2, with 7 bases that match TRBD1. Germline-derived CDR1 and CDR2 are MNHEY and SVGAGI. The CDR3 covers 11 residues. The ends lost 8 bases at V and 5 bases at J; junction bases unmatched: 2. In DNA, the CDR3 is TGTGCCAGCCAGACAGGGTATGGCTACACCTTC. Translated: CASQTGYGYTF.

CDR3: CSASGATHSYEQYF. The DNA of the CDR3 is TGCAGTGCTAGTGGAGCGACTCACTCCTACGAGCAGTACTTC. The J gene is TRBJ2-7, the V gene TRBV20-1; D is unresolved. V was shortened by 3 bases and J by 0 bases, with 12 bases between the two germline ends. Germline V lookup: CDR1 DFQATT, CDR2 SNEGSKA (reference sequence). The CDR3 runs 14 residues.

The chain carries TRBV18 and TRBJ1-3; 9 positions match TRBD1. Germline CDR1 and CDR2: KGHSH and LQKENI. J was trimmed by 3 bases and V by 2 bases; bases with no gene match: 2. The CDR3 covers 15 residues. Here the CDR3 reads CASSPRTGDGNTIYF. The CDR3, as DNA: TGTGCCAGCTCACCAAGGACAGGGGATGGAAACACCATATATTTT.

This clone was counted a single time. This chain joins TRBV19 and TRBJ2-2; tentative D call: TRBD1 (6 bases). This CDR3 comprises 15 residues. Germline CDR1 reads LNHDA; CDR2 reads SQIVND (reference sequence). V lost 6 bases, J lost 4 bases, and 15 bases lay in between. Here the CDR3 reads CASRAGDRGTGELFF. CDR3 DNA sequence: TGTGCCAGTAGGGCAGGGGATCGAGGCACCGGGGAGCTGTTTTTT.

This clone was seen a single time. The V call is TRBV11-2, the J call TRBJ2-7; D is perhaps TRBD1 (6 bases). There are 15 residues in the CDR3. V was trimmed by 0 bases and J by 4 bases, leaving 13 bases between them. Looked up from germline, CDR1 is SGHAT and CDR2 is FQNNGV. Here the CDR3 reads CASSLEWVRGYEQYF. The CDR3 DNA reads as TGTGCCAGCAGCTTAGAATGGGTCAGGGGTTACGAGCAGTACTTC.

The rearrangement joins TRBV19 to TRBJ1-1, with D possibly being TRBD1 (6 bases). The V gene's germline CDR1 is LNHDA and CDR2 SQIVND (reference sequence). This CDR3 spans 17 amino acids. Trimming left V 3 bases short and J 0 bases short, with 17 bases between. This CDR3 is CASSIPRRGPVNTEAFF. The DNA of the CDR3 is TGTGCCAGTAGTATTCCCCGGCGGGGGCCGGTGAACACTGAAGCTTTCTTT.

This CDR3 is CASSSPGQGNYGYTF. CDR3 bases: TGCGCCAGCAGCTCACCGGGACAGGGTAACTATGGCTACACCTTC. V gene TRBV5-1 combines with J gene TRBJ1-2, with TRBD1 identical over 9 bases. V shed 3 bases, J shed 1 base, and the junction held 4 bases outside the gene matches. The CDR3 extends over 15 amino acids. The germline V gene encodes CDR1 SGHRS and CDR2 YFSETQ.

This chain joins TRBV7-9 and TRBJ1-5; TRBD1 might be the D (6 bases). CDR1 and CDR2 from the germline V gene are SEHNR and FQNEAQ (reference sequence). V gave up 5 bases and J gave up 3 bases, with 14 bases separating them. CDR3 length: 15 amino acids. This CDR3 is CASSPETGPNQPQHF. The CDR3 DNA reads as TGTGCCAGCAGCCCAGAGACAGGACCCAATCAGCCCCAGCATTTT. Drawing the rest from reference TRBV7-9 and TRBJ1-5, the complete variable domain is DTGVSQNPRHKITKRGQNVTFRCDPISEHNRLYWYRQTLGQGPEFLTYFQNEAQLEKSRLLSDRFSAERPKGSFSTLEIQRTEQGDSAMYLCASSPETGPNQPQHFGDGTRLSIL.

V usage is TRBV19 and J usage is TRBJ2-2; D may be TRBD1 (6 bases). Per the germline V gene, CDR1 is LNHDA and CDR2 is SQIVND (reference sequence). The CDR3 covers 14 residues. The V and J ends lost 5 bases and 4 bases respectively, with 11 bases between them. CDR3: CASSPQGFTGELFF. CDR3 in DNA: TGTGCCAGTAGTCCTCAGGGGTTCACCGGGGAGCTGTTTTTT.

The chain employs TRBV7-8 and TRBJ1-1, with TRBD1 identical over 7 bases. CDR3 length equals 13 residues. V was pared by 3 bases and J by 10 bases, with 8 bases of the junction left unmatched. The germline V gene encodes CDR1 SGHVS and CDR2 FQNEAQ. The CDR3 sequence: CASSFEGARGAFF. DNA for the CDR3: TGTGCCAGCAGCTTTGAGGGGGCGAGGGGAGCTTTCTTT.

The genes are TRBV3-1 (or the pseudogene TRBV3-2) and TRBJ2-7, with 10 bases aligning to TRBD2. Trimming took 6 bases from V and 3 from J; bases not matched to a gene: 5. The CDR3 covers 14 residues. Germline lookup yields CDR1 LGHDT and CDR2 YNNKEL (reference sequence). The CDR3 is CASSPSGGDYEQYF. The CDR3 coding sequence is TGTGCCAGCAGTCCCAGCGGGGGGGACTACGAGCAGTACTTC.

The V gene is TRBV28, the J gene TRBJ1-6; 9 positions match TRBD1. The CDR3 is made up of 14 amino acids. V shed 5 bases, J shed 5 bases, and the junction held 1 base outside the gene matches. The germline V gene has CDR1 MDHEN and CDR2 SYDVKM. Written as DNA, the CDR3 is TGTGCCAGCAGTGGACAGGGGAATAATTCACCCCTCCACTTT. Its protein product is CASSGQGNNSPLHF. Full variable domain (missing parts from reference TRBV28 and TRBJ1-6): DVKVTQSSRYLVKRTGEKVFLECVQDMDHENMFWYRQDPGLGLRLIYFSYDVKMKEKGDIPEGYSVSREKKERFSLILESASTNQTSMYLCASSGQGNNSPLHFGNGTRLTVT.

This clone was counted only a few times. The V and J genes are TRBV11-3 and TRBJ2-3, with 8 nucleotides matching TRBD1. The CDR3 has 15 residues. The V segment lost 2 bases and the J segment 3 bases; nucleotides outside the gene matches: 4. Germline values: CDR1 SGHNT, CDR2 YENEEA. The CDR3 here is CASSLRTGTTDTQYF. The CDR3 nucleotides are TGTGCCAGCAGCTTAAGGACAGGGACAACAGATACGCAGTATTTT.

The chain employs TRBV6-5 and TRBJ1-5, with 9 bases that match TRBD1. V was pared by 7 bases and J by 4 bases, with 8 bases of the junction left unmatched. The CDR3 sequence is 15 residues long. Germline loops: CDR1 MNHEY, CDR2 SVGAGI. As DNA, the CDR3 is TGTGCCAGCACCGAGGGACAGGGACCAAATCAGCCCCAGCATTTT. As protein: CASTEGQGPNQPQHF.